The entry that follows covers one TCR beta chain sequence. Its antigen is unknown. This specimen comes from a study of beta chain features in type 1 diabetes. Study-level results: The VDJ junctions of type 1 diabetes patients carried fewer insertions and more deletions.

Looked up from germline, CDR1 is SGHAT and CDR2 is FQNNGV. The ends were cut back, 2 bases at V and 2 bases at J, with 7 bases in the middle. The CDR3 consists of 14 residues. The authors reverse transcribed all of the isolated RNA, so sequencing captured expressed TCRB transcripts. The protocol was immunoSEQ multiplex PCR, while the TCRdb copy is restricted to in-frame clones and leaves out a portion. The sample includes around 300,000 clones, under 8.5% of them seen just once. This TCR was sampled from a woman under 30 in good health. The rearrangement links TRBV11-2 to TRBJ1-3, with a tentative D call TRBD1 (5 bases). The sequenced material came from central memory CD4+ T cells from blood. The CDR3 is CASSLLGAGNTIYF. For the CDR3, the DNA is TGTGCCAGCAGCTTATTGGGGGCTGGAAACACCATATATTTT.